Detailed here is one T cell receptor beta chain. The antigen is not known. Amplified regions were TCR beta CDR3 sequences from RNA transcripts. The TCR CDR3 first-round RT-PCR relied on the HTBI primer set. A single record per CDR3 protein comes from TCRdb applying MiXCR to the multiplex PCR reads. The repertoire holds around 420,000 distinct CDR3 sequences, more than 15% seen once, with 7.5% to 9% in the top ten. Germline V gene sequence: CDR1 SNHLY, CDR2 FYNNEI. CDR3 size: 15 residues. V lost 6 bases to trimming and J lost 7 bases; unmatched junction nucleotides: 9. This entry is derived from a study of T cells in Graves' hyperthyroidism and ophthalmopathy. Whole-study findings and limits: Before onset, by a median of around 6.4 months, the model predicted ophthalmopathy. Most thyroid-expanded clonotypes above 0.001 were also found in blood.

Out of approximately 9.9 ml of fresh peripheral blood came the PBMCs. This chain uses TRBV2 with TRBJ1-6, with 7 bases lining up with TRBD1. The source material was blood. The receptor's source is a young woman with Graves' hyperthyroidism. CDR3 in DNA: TGTGCCAGCAGCGACCAGGGACAGATAAATTCACCCCTCCACTTT. Encoded protein: CASSDQGQINSPLHF.